This TCR beta chain came from a study of shared clonotypes between healthy human individuals. On the study more broadly: Serving as donors were a couple of women and a few men, whose ages spanned 18 to 49. Study-wide points: Incomplete sequencing of sorted subsets was indicated by rarefaction despite large depth.

Germline V gives CDR1 MDHEN, CDR2 SYDVKM. V lost 8 bases, J lost 5 bases, and 19 bases lay in between. The CDR3 totals 15 residues. Note on this clone: Its antigen is unknown.

Tens of thousands of T cell genomes, or approximately 0.2 ug DNA, went into the sorted-subset replicate PCRs. The authors' processing: Filtering differed for immunoSEQ, which gave only junction sequences without quality scores. TCRdb's table, derived via immunoSEQ multiplex PCR, lists solely in-frame clones and lacks some. The V and J calls and clone size were taken over from that table, and D and trimming were inferred from the DNA. The sample yields over a million clones, roughly 70% seen once. The chain joins TRBV28 to TRBJ2-1, with D perhaps matching TRBD1 or TRBD2 (6 bases each). Material for sequencing was memory CD4+ T cells sorted from blood. Specified subset: CD45RA-negative fraction. The sequence was obtained from a man aged 18-30 years in good health. This chain's CDR3 is CASSQGGTSNNEQFF. CDR3 sequence (DNA): TGTGCCAGCTCCCAAGGGGGGACTTCAAACAATGAGCAGTTCTTC.